One and the same sample provided the 21 T cell receptor beta chains below, sequenced in a study of a mutant IDH1 vaccine in newly diagnosed glioma. No antigens are known for them. Noted time point: week 11, during vaccination. Each dose of the vaccine consisted of 300 ug of mutant IDH1 20-mer peptide, with topical imiquimod. The data were produced by immunoSEQ multiplex PCR, yet TCRdb's version contains in-frame clones alone and is incomplete. The sample includes around 100,000 clones, roughly nine tenths of them seen just once. Sequences were derived from PBMCs, sampled from a glioma patient whose treatment included an IDH1 peptide vaccine. These receptors were obtained from a woman between 45 and 65 years old with glioma.

V usage is TRBV4-1 and J usage is TRBJ1-4; D gene uncertain. The germline V and J ends were trimmed by 0 bases and 14 bases, with 13 bases remaining between them. Germline CDR1 reads MGHRA; CDR2 reads YSYEKL. The CDR3 extends over 13 amino acids. The CDR3 region is CASSQDRGGLLFF. The CDR3 coding sequence is TGCGCCAGCAGCCAAGATCGTGGCGGCCTCCTGTTTTTT.

This rearrangement joins TRBV6-5 to TRBJ2-5; TRBD1 aligns across 9 bases. The CDR3 length is 14 residues. J was trimmed by 4 bases and V by 4 bases; bases with no gene match: 4. Germline values: CDR1 MNHEY, CDR2 SVGAGI. CDR3: CASSFVDRGETQYF. The CDR3, as DNA: TGTGCCAGCAGTTTTGTGGACAGGGGAGAGACCCAGTACTTC.

The gene calls are TRBV7-9 and TRBJ1-2; no reliable D call. Germline V gives CDR1 SEHNR, CDR2 FQNEAQ (reference sequence). V dropped 2 bases and J dropped 6 bases, with 19 bases sitting between them. This CDR3 region has 16 residues. The CDR3 spells CASSLSRAEHFNGYTF. As DNA, the CDR3 is TGTGCCAGCAGCTTAAGTAGGGCAGAACACTTTAATGGCTACACCTTC.

The chain combines TRBV7-8 with TRBJ2-3, with no clear D. CDR3 length: 11 amino acids. Trimming shortened V by 1 base and J by 6 bases, and 2 bases separated the two germline ends. The germline V gene has CDR1 SGHVS and CDR2 FQNEAQ. CDR3 region: CASSLVDTQYF. In DNA form, the CDR3 reads TGTGCCAGCAGCTTAGTGGATACGCAGTATTTT. The whole variable domain, filled in from reference TRBV7-8 and TRBJ2-3, reads GAGVSQSPRYKVAKRGQDVALRCDPISGHVSLFWYQQALGQGPEFLTYFQNEAQLDKSGLPSDRFFAERPEGSVSTLKIQRTQQEDSAVYLCASSLVDTQYFGPGTRLTVL.

The genes are TRBV7-8 and TRBJ1-3; 7 bases are shared with TRBD1. After removal of 2 bases from V and 0 bases from J, the junction contained 4 bases not matched to a gene. CDR1 is SGHVS, CDR2 FQNEAQ, per germline. There are 16 residues in the CDR3. CDR3 region: CASSLRTGHSGNTIYF. CDR3 nucleotide sequence: TGTGCCAGCAGCTTAAGGACAGGACACTCTGGAAACACCATATATTTT. The full variable domain, in which reference TRBV7-8 and TRBJ1-3 provide the parts outside the CDR3, is GAGVSQSPRYKVAKRGQDVALRCDPISGHVSLFWYQQALGQGPEFLTYFQNEAQLDKSGLPSDRFFAERPEGSVSTLKIQRTQQEDSAVYLCASSLRTGHSGNTIYFGEGSWLTVV.

V is TRBV5-4 and J is TRBJ2-5, with a weak D call TRBD1 (8 bases). Trimming removed 1 base at V and 11 bases at J, with 18 bases between. The CDR3 spans 14 residues. CDR1 and CDR2 (germline): SGHNT, YYREEE (reference sequence). The CDR3 protein is CASSLPGLQGVQYF. CDR3 sequence (DNA): TGTGCCAGCAGCTTGCCGGGACTACAGGGGGTGCAGTACTTC. The full variable domain, its missing parts supplied by reference TRBV5-4 and TRBJ2-5, is ETGVTQSPTHLIKTRGQQVTLRCSSQSGHNTVSWYQQALGQGPQFIFQYYREEENGRGNFPPRFSGLQFPNYSSELNVNALELDDSALYLCASSLPGLQGVQYFGPGTRLLVL.

This clone has just one count. The V call is TRBV5-4, the J call TRBJ2-7; tentatively, D is TRBD2 (5 bases). The CDR3 covers 14 residues. V lost 5 bases, J lost 2 bases, and 14 bases lay in between. CDR1 is SGHNT, CDR2 YYREEE, per germline (reference sequence). CDR3 sequence (DNA): TGTGCCAGCAGTTTCCCCGGGGTCACCTACGAGCAGTACTTC. This translates into CASSFPGVTYEQYF.

The rearrangement joins TRBV10-3 to TRBJ1-1; possible D gene TRBD1, 5 bases. Looked up from germline, CDR1 is ENHRY and CDR2 is SYGVKD. This CDR3 is 16 amino acids long. Between the trimmed V and J ends, which lost 2 bases and 4 bases, there was a span of 17 bases. The CDR3 reads CAISEGRGRGSTEAFF. The CDR3 coding sequence is TGTGCCATCAGTGAGGGAAGGGGTCGGGGGAGCACTGAAGCTTTCTTT.

The chain carries TRBV6-1 and TRBJ2-7; maybe TRBD2 (6 bases). V was shortened by 6 bases and J by 2 bases, with 14 bases between the two germline ends. Germline loops: CDR1 MNHNS, CDR2 SASEGT. This CDR3 region has 14 residues. In DNA, the CDR3 is TGTGCCAGCAGACTGGGAGGCGGCACCTACGAGCAGTACTTC. Encoded protein: CASRLGGGTYEQYF.

This rearrangement joins TRBV5-1 to TRBJ2-7; 7 positions agree with TRBD2. The trim removed 1 base at V and 0 bases at J, leaving 4 bases unmatched. The CDR3 consists of 15 residues. CDR1 is SGHRS and CDR2 is YFSETQ in the germline V gene. This CDR3 is CASSLSLATSYEQYF. The CDR3 DNA reads as TGCGCCAGCAGCTTGTCACTAGCGACCTCCTACGAGCAGTACTTC.

The CDR3, as DNA: TGTGCCAGCAGCCAAGATGGTCCAGGTATCCTCTCTGGGGCCAACGTCCTGACTTTC. This gives the protein CASSQDGPGILSGANVLTF. J is TRBJ2-6 and V is TRBV4-2; no reliable D call. The V end lost 0 bases, the J end lost 0 bases, and 15 bases lay between the germline ends. Germline-derived CDR1 and CDR2 are LGHNA and YNFKEQ. The length of the CDR3 is 19 residues.

The chain recombines TRBV6-1 with TRBJ1-1; no firm D call. Trimming took 10 bases from V and 1 from J, leaving 13 bases between them. Germline V gives CDR1 MNHNS, CDR2 SASEGT. There are 13 residues in the CDR3. The CDR3, as DNA: TGTGCCACCATCTCGGACGGGAACACTGAAGCTTTCTTT. It encodes CATISDGNTEAFF.

This chain uses TRBV2 with TRBJ2-7, with 12 bases identical to TRBD1. CDR1 and CDR2 from the germline V gene are SNHLY and FYNNEI. The CDR3 contains 16 residues. After removal of 0 bases from V and 6 bases from J, the junction contained 6 bases not matched to a gene. The CDR3 sequence is CASSEAGGQGAAEQYF. The CDR3 bases are TGTGCCAGCAGTGAAGCTGGGGGACAGGGGGCCGCCGAGCAGTACTTC.

V gene TRBV5-1 combines with J gene TRBJ2-1; TRBD2 might be the D (7 bases). The CDR3 is 16 amino acids. CDR1 and CDR2 (germline): SGHRS, YFSETQ. Trimming removed 1 base at V and 6 bases at J, with 17 bases between. CDR3 region: CASSLNRGATLNEQFF. In nucleotides, the CDR3 is TGCGCCAGCAGCTTGAATCGGGGGGCGACTCTCAATGAGCAGTTCTTC.

This chain connects TRBV4-1 to TRBJ1-2, with D maybe TRBD1 (6 bases). V lost 1 base, J lost 4 bases, and 13 bases lay in between. Germline V lookup: CDR1 MGHRA, CDR2 YSYEKL. This CDR3 is built from 15 residues. The CDR3 DNA reads TGCGCCAGCAGCCAAGGGGGGCAGGGGAGCTATGGCTACACCTTC. It encodes CASSQGGQGSYGYTF.

This clone was recorded once. CDR3 in amino acids: CASSVGGVSTEAFF. In DNA, the CDR3 is TGTGCCAGCAGCGTAGGAGGGGTGAGTACTGAAGCTTTCTTT. The chain joins TRBV9 to TRBJ1-1; possible D gene TRBD1, 5 bases. The CDR3 loop spans 14 amino acids. Germline V gives CDR1 SGDLS, CDR2 YYNGEE. V gave up 0 bases and J gave up 5 bases, with 11 bases separating them.

This clone was seen only a few times. The chain has TRBV21-1 and TRBJ2-5; TRBD1 is the table's D call and was not checked against the DNA. TRBV21-1 is flagged as a pseudogene. The CDR3 sequence is 16 residues long. The CDR3 reads CASSKGSGTPLRGQYF. In DNA, the CDR3 is TGTGCCAGCAGCAAAGGGTCTGGGACACCCCTCAGGGGGCAGTACTTC.

This chain's CDR3 is CASSQAQGALHF. The CDR3 DNA sequence: TGTGCCAGCAGCCAAGCCCAGGGGGCCCTCCACTTT. The chain uses TRBV27 and TRBJ1-6; 7 nucleotides match TRBD1. CDR1 is MNHEY, CDR2 SMNVEV, per germline (reference sequence). Losses at the gene ends were 6 bases for V and 14 bases for J; bases not matched to a gene: 7. This CDR3 region has 12 residues.

The chain employs TRBV19 and TRBJ2-5; 7 nucleotides line up with TRBD1. The assigned J gene may be wrong: the sequence end matches TRBJ2-7 better. Germline assignment: CDR1 LNHDA and CDR2 SQIVND (reference sequence). CDR3 size: 14 residues. This chain's CDR3 is CASRDRASSYEQYF. As DNA, the CDR3 is TGTGCCAGTAGAGACAGGGCGAGCTCCTACGAGCAGTACTTC.

This chain links TRBV10-1 with TRBJ2-3; TRBD2 matches 12 bases. The CDR3 consists of 16 residues. Trimming took 2 bases from V and 2 from J; bases not matched to a gene: 2. Germline-derived CDR1 and CDR2 are WNHNN and SYGVQD (reference sequence). The CDR3 loop reads CASSEGLAGLTDTQYF. The DNA for the CDR3 is TGCGCCAGCAGTGAGGGACTAGCGGGACTCACAGATACGCAGTATTTT.

This clone was counted a single time. The chain joins TRBV4-1 to TRBJ1-2, with 7 positions matching TRBD1. The CDR3 is made up of 16 amino acids. Germline V gene sequence: CDR1 MGHRA, CDR2 YSYEKL. With 0 bases clipped from V and 4 bases from J, the junction kept 8 bases outside the gene matches. The CDR3 sequence is CASSQDWQGTVYGYTF. CDR3 DNA sequence: TGCGCCAGCAGCCAAGATTGGCAGGGGACAGTCTATGGCTACACCTTC.